Sequencing of this TCR beta chain was carried out in a study of T-cell reconstitution after alpha-beta-depleted transplantation in children. Using unique molecular identifiers, the investigators prepared the TCRbeta library. TCRdb recomputed calls from the PCR reads with MiXCR, one row per CDR3 protein. The profile shows roughly 200,000 distinct CDR3 sequences, approximately 11% of them singletons. This clonotype was seen more than once but under ten times. V shed 3 bases and J shed 4 bases, with 16 bases lying between them. In germline, CDR1 is SGHVS, CDR2 FQNEAQ. The CDR3 consists of 16 residues. The sample consisted of PBMCs, taken before TCRalphabeta/CD19-depleted stem cell transplant. The V gene is TRBV7-8, the J gene TRBJ2-1; D is uncertain. This TCR was sampled from a child younger than two with acute myeloid leukemia, due to receive a stem cell transplant. Here the CDR3 reads CASSFMGSLRYNEQFF. CDR3 coding DNA: TGTGCCAGCAGCTTTATGGGCTCTCTACGTTACAATGAGCAGTTCTTC.